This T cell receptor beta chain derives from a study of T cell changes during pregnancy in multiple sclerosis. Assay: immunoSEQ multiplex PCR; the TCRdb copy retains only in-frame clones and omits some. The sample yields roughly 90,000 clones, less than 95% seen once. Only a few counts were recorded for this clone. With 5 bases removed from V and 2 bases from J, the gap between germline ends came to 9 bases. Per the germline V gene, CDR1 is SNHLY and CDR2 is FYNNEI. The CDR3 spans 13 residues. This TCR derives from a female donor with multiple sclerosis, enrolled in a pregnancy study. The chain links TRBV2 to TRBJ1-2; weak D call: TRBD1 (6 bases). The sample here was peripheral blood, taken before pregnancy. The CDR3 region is CASSPQGNYGYTF. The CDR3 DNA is TGTGCCAGCAGTCCTCAGGGGAACTATGGCTACACCTTC.